The 21 T cell receptor beta chains below were found in one sample sequenced in a study of CD8 T cells in Susac syndrome. With random hexamers, reverse transcription was performed on roughly 0.45 to 1 ug of RNA. TCRdb recomputed calls from the immunoSEQ multiplex PCR reads with MiXCR, one row per CDR3 protein. The sample holds some 180,000 distinct CDR3 sequences, approximately 94% seen once. Sequenced material: CD4+ T cells from PBMCs. These TCRs come from a human donor in good health.

The chain couples TRBV29-1 to TRBJ2-1; D perhaps matches TRBD2 (5 bases). Trimming cost V 5 bases and J 0 bases, with 11 bases left between them. Germline assignment: CDR1 SQVTM and CDR2 ANQGSEA. This CDR3 is built from 14 residues. The DNA of the CDR3 is TGCAGCGTTCGTCGAACTAGCTCCTACAATGAGCAGTTCTTC. This translates into CSVRRTSSYNEQFF.

The rearrangement joins TRBV3-1 to TRBJ2-7; D gene ambiguous. In germline, CDR1 is LGHDT, CDR2 YNNKEL (reference sequence). The CDR3 totals 12 residues. Trimming took off 1 base at V and 1 base at J, with 2 bases between the two ends. In DNA, the CDR3 is TGTGCCAGCAGCCAAGCTTCCTACGAGCAGTACTTC. Amino acid sequence: CASSQASYEQYF.

The genes are TRBV12-3 or TRBV12-4 and TRBJ2-1, with D perhaps TRBD1 (6 bases). V lost 4 bases and J 3 bases, leaving 13 bases between the germline ends. CDR3 length: 15 amino acids. The CDR3 DNA follows: TGTGCCAGCAGTTCGAAGGGACACCTCTACAATGAGCAGTTCTTC. It encodes CASSSKGHLYNEQFF.

This clonotype was seen a single time. V usage is TRBV12-3 or TRBV12-4 and J usage is TRBJ2-7, with 8 bases aligning to TRBD2. J was trimmed by 3 bases and V by 3 bases; bases with no gene match: 10. The CDR3 length is 16 residues. The CDR3 reads CASSFATRGTSYEQYF. The CDR3 nucleotides are TGTGCCAGCAGTTTTGCCACCCGCGGGACTAGCTACGAGCAGTACTTC.

This clonotype was seen a single time. The chain recombines TRBV20-1 with TRBJ1-5; 7 bases fit TRBD1. The junction had 3 bases not matched to a gene; V was cut back by 6 bases and J by 1 base. This CDR3 contains 13 residues. Germline values: CDR1 DFQATT, CDR2 SNEGSKA (reference sequence). CDR3 sequence: CSAQGQSNQPQHF. In DNA form, the CDR3 reads TGCAGTGCACAGGGACAGAGCAATCAGCCCCAGCATTTT.

This chain joins TRBV4-3 and TRBJ2-7; 10 bases map to TRBD2. Germline V gene data show CDR1 as LGHNA and CDR2 as YSLEER. CDR3 length: 16 amino acids. V shed 3 bases and J 4 bases; nucleotides not matched to a gene: 9. The CDR3 nucleotides read TGCGCCAGCAGCCAGACCCTAGCGGGAGATAGGTACGAGCAGTACTTC. It encodes CASSQTLAGDRYEQYF.

The chain employs TRBV6-5 and TRBJ1-2; D not certain. V dropped 0 bases and J dropped 0 bases, with 5 bases sitting between them. This CDR3 is built from 14 residues. In germline, CDR1 is MNHEY, CDR2 SVGAGI. As DNA, the CDR3 is TGTGCCAGCAGTTACTCTCAGACTAACTATGGCTACACCTTC. As protein: CASSYSQTNYGYTF.

This clonotype was detected only once. The chain employs TRBV29-1 and TRBJ1-5; D is possibly TRBD1 (6 bases). Trimming left V 6 bases short and J 4 bases short, with 13 bases between. The CDR3 covers 13 residues. CDR1 and CDR2 from the germline V gene are SQVTM and ANQGSEA. The CDR3 DNA is TGCAGCGTAAAGGGGGACGTTAATCAGCCCCAGCATTTT. Encoded protein: CSVKGDVNQPQHF.

The chain couples TRBV2 to TRBJ1-2; no clear D. Per the germline V gene, CDR1 is SNHLY and CDR2 is FYNNEI. V shed 8 bases and J shed 3 bases, with 10 bases lying between them. The CDR3 extends over 12 amino acids. CDR3 sequence: CASSVVHYGYTF. Written as DNA, the CDR3 is TGTGCCAGCTCAGTGGTGCACTATGGCTACACCTTC.

This chain links TRBV29-1 with TRBJ1-1; tentatively, D is TRBD1 (5 bases). The CDR3 totals 16 residues. Germline lookup yields CDR1 SQVTM and CDR2 ANQGSEA. Trimming cost V 4 bases and J 7 bases, with 25 bases left between them. The CDR3: CSVALLRGPLRVEAFF. The CDR3 DNA sequence: TGCAGCGTTGCCCTCTTGAGGGGCCCCTTGAGGGTTGAAGCTTTCTTT.

The rearrangement joins TRBV30 to TRBJ2-7; D possibly matches TRBD1 or TRBD2 (5 bases each). CDR1 is GTSNPN and CDR2 is SVGIG in the germline V gene (reference sequence). Trimming pared 6 bases from V and 2 bases from J, leaving 14 bases between. The CDR3 totals 13 residues. The chain's CDR3 is CACQGRKTYEQYF. The CDR3 nucleotides read TGTGCCTGTCAGGGACGAAAGACCTACGAGCAGTACTTC. Using reference TRBV30 and TRBJ2-7 for the parts outside the CDR3, the full variable domain is SQTIHQWPATLVQPVGSPLSLECTVEGTSNPNLYWYRQAAGRGLQLLFYSVGIGQISSEVPQNLSASRPQDRQFILSSKKLLLSDSGFYLCACQGRKTYEQYFGPGTRLTVT.

This sequence joins TRBV15 and TRBJ2-2; the D gene is possibly TRBD1 (5 bases). The CDR3 is 15 residues long. Germline-derived CDR1 and CDR2 are LNHNV and YYDKDF (reference sequence). Trimming took 3 bases from V and 3 from J, leaving 11 bases between them. The CDR3 DNA reads as TGTGCCACCAGCAGGTTGCAGGGCCACACCGGGGAGCTGTTTTTT. This sequence encodes CATSRLQGHTGELFF.

The genes are TRBV20-1 and TRBJ2-5, with D perhaps matching TRBD2 (5 bases). V was shortened by 0 bases and J by 5 bases, with 10 bases between the two germline ends. Per germline, CDR1 DFQATT and CDR2 SNEGSKA (reference sequence). The CDR3 has 13 residues. CDR3 sequence (DNA): TGCAGTGCTAGAGATCTGAGGGTTGAGACCCAGTACTTC. Encoded protein: CSARDLRVETQYF.

The rearrangement links TRBV29-1 to TRBJ2-1; D remains ambiguous. Germline CDR1 and CDR2: SQVTM and ANQGSEA. Trimming stripped 4 bases from V and 6 bases from J, with 13 bases between. The CDR3 runs 13 residues. CDR3 amino acids: CSVALGERNEQFF. The DNA for the CDR3 is TGCAGCGTTGCGCTAGGCGAACGCAATGAGCAGTTCTTC.

This chain joins TRBV27 and TRBJ2-5; 7 bases match TRBD2. V gave up 4 bases and J gave up 3 bases; unmatched junction bases: 8. Germline assignment: CDR1 MNHEY and CDR2 SMNVEV (reference sequence). The CDR3 contains 15 residues. The CDR3 here is CASSSLTSKEETQYF. In DNA, the CDR3 is TGTGCCAGCAGTTCGTTGACTAGCAAGGAAGAGACCCAGTACTTC.

The V and J genes are TRBV27 and TRBJ2-2; D ambiguous. The germline CDR1 and CDR2 sequences are MNHEY and SMNVEV (reference sequence). With 7 bases removed from V and 0 bases from J, the gap between germline ends came to 6 bases. The CDR3 is 13 residues long. In nucleotides, the CDR3 is TGTGCCAGCACCGATGCGAACACCGGGGAGCTGTTTTTT. This codes for CASTDANTGELFF.

The chain uses TRBV7-9 and TRBJ1-2; D is unresolved. The germline CDR1 and CDR2 sequences are SEHNR and FQNEAQ (reference sequence). V lost 3 bases to trimming and J lost 3 bases, with 14 bases between them. CDR3 length: 15 residues. CDR3 coding DNA: TGTGCCAGCAGCTTGGGTTCGGCATCGGACTATGGCTACACCTTC. As protein: CASSLGSASDYGYTF. Combining the CDR3 with reference TRBV7-9 and TRBJ1-2 gives the whole variable domain DTGVSQNPRHKITKRGQNVTFRCDPISEHNRLYWYRQTLGQGPEFLTYFQNEAQLEKSRLLSDRFSAERPKGSFSTLEIQRTEQGDSAMYLCASSLGSASDYGYTFGSGTRLTVV.

The chain uses TRBV5-1 and TRBJ2-1; 9 bases are shared with TRBD1. V gave up 5 bases and J gave up 9 bases; unmatched junction bases: 15. This CDR3 contains 16 residues. The V gene's germline CDR1 is SGHRS and CDR2 YFSETQ. As DNA, the CDR3 is TGCGCCAGCAGTAAAGATCCGGGACAGGGTTATAGTGAGCAGTTCTTC. This gives the protein CASSKDPGQGYSEQFF.

For the CDR3, the DNA is TGTGCCTGGCAGAGCGGGGGGAACACCGGGGAGCTGTTTTTT. Amino acid sequence: CAWQSGGNTGELFF. The genes are TRBV30 and TRBJ2-2; 8 positions match TRBD2. The CDR3 sequence is 14 residues long. Per germline, CDR1 GTSNPN and CDR2 SVGIG (reference sequence). J gave up 1 base and V 5 bases, and 3 bases lay outside the gene matches.

The chain has TRBV4-3 and TRBJ1-1; D call uncertain. Trimming removed 4 bases at V and 3 bases at J, with 12 bases between. Germline assignment: CDR1 LGHNA and CDR2 YSLEER. The CDR3 is made up of 14 amino acids. CDR3 sequence reads: CASSRTTLDTEAFF. The CDR3 nucleotides are TGCGCCAGCAGCCGAACCACCTTGGACACTGAAGCTTTCTTT.

CDR3 residues: CASSPGTGVNIQYF. The CDR3 DNA sequence: TGTGCCAGCTCCCCCGGGACAGGGGTGAACATTCAGTACTTC. The chain has TRBV2 and TRBJ2-4, with TRBD1 matching over 10 bases. With V trimmed by 8 bases and J by 7 bases, 8 bases remained unmatched. Germline V CDR1 and CDR2: SNHLY, FYNNEI. The length of the CDR3 is 14 residues.